The 17 T cell receptor beta chains below come from one sample, sequenced in a study of cytomegalovirus exposure and HLA in healthy donors. It was with 60 Vbeta and 13 Jbeta primers that the PCR ran. TCRdb keeps only in-frame clones here, not all; method: immunoSEQ multiplex PCR. In the table there are about 150,000 clones, approximately 77% of which are singletons. Sequenced sample: PBMCs. The receptors were gathered from a man aged 25-45 years in good health and CMV-seronegative.

This clone was detected a few times. The gene calls are TRBV28 and TRBJ2-2; TRBD1 is a possible D gene (6 bases). V was shortened by 6 bases and J by 1 base, with 6 bases between the two germline ends. There are 13 residues in the CDR3. Looked up from germline, CDR1 is MDHEN and CDR2 is SYDVKM. CDR3 DNA sequence: TGTGCCAGCAGGGGACAGAACACCGGGGAGCTGTTTTTT. As protein: CASRGQNTGELFF.

The V and J genes are TRBV10-2 and TRBJ2-1; no reliable D call. The germline CDR1 and CDR2 sequences are WSHSY and SAAADI. The CDR3 totals 12 residues. V dropped 8 bases and J dropped 5 bases, with 10 bases sitting between them. The CDR3 nucleotides are TGCGCCAGCGGAGCGCAACACAATGAGCAGTTCTTC. As protein: CASGAQHNEQFF.

V is TRBV5-1 and J is TRBJ2-7; a possible D gene is TRBD1 (6 bases). The CDR3 runs 15 residues. Germline CDR1 SGHRS, CDR2 YFSETQ. Trimming stripped 1 base from V and 3 bases from J, with 14 bases between. DNA for the CDR3: TGCGCCAGCAGCTTGTTGCCAGGGGAAAACTACGAGCAGTACTTC. Its translation is CASSLLPGENYEQYF.

With regard to this clone: The CDR3 carries no conserved terminal phenylalanine or tryptophan, so it likely arises from a read error. This CDR3 is CASSSEGVGYGYTL. CDR3 bases: TGTGCCAGCAGCTCAGAGGGCGTCGGATATGGCTACACCCTC. The chain carries TRBV11-2 and TRBJ1-2; no reliable D call. The germline V gene has CDR1 SGHAT and CDR2 FQNNGV. Trimming pared 4 bases from V and 5 bases from J, leaving 14 bases between. The CDR3 sequence is 14 residues long.

This clone was seen more than once but under ten times. The chain couples TRBV18 to TRBJ1-4; the match to TRBD1 covers 8 bases. Germline trimming cut 0 bases from V and 5 bases from J; bases unmatched to any gene: 2. The CDR3 is made up of 15 amino acids. The germline CDR1 and CDR2 sequences are KGHSH and LQKENI. The CDR3 region is CASSPPGTGNEKLFF. The CDR3 nucleotides read TGTGCCAGCTCACCACCGGGGACAGGAAATGAAAAACTGTTTTTT.

In the case of this clone: Other DNA sequences in this sample translate to the same CDR3. This chain links TRBV9 with TRBJ1-1; D not certain. Germline V gene sequence: CDR1 SGDLS, CDR2 YYNGEE. CDR3 length: 14 residues. V was cut by 0 bases and J by 3 bases, with 9 bases left in between. DNA of the CDR3: TGTGCCAGCAGCGTAGGGAGTTCGGACACTGAAGCTTTCTTT. Translated, it gives CASSVGSSDTEAFF.

The CDR3 DNA reads as TGTGCCAGCTCACCGGTGACGGGACAGGGGGGTGGCGAGCAGTACTTC. Residues: CASSPVTGQGGGEQYF. The V call is TRBV18, the J call TRBJ2-7; TRBD1 matches 11 bases. Looked up from germline, CDR1 is KGHSH and CDR2 is LQKENI. Germline trimming cut 3 bases from V and 6 bases from J; bases unmatched to any gene: 10. The CDR3 spans 16 residues.

The chain uses TRBV4-1 and TRBJ2-5, with a tentative D call TRBD2 (5 bases). This CDR3 comprises 15 residues. V was clipped by 1 base and J by 4 bases, with 13 bases between them. CDR1 and CDR2 from the germline V gene are MGHRA and YSYEKL. The CDR3 DNA is TGCGCCAGCAGCCAAGCTAGCACAACGGCAGAGACCCAGTACTTC. Amino acids: CASSQASTTAETQYF.

The J gene is TRBJ2-7, the V gene TRBV15, with D possibly TRBD2 on 7 matching bases. Per germline, CDR1 LNHNV and CDR2 YYDKDF (reference sequence). This CDR3 contains 16 residues. Between the trimmed V and J ends, which lost 0 bases and 6 bases, there was a span of 18 bases. CDR3 in DNA: TGTGCCACCAGCAGAGATCAGAGAGGGGGGGCGGTCGAGCAGTACTTC. This codes for CATSRDQRGGAVEQYF.

The sample holds a few counts of this clone. The chain has TRBV29-1 and TRBJ2-7; possibly TRBD1 for D (6 bases). V was trimmed by 6 bases and J by 4 bases, leaving 22 bases between them. Germline values: CDR1 SQVTM, CDR2 ANQGSEA. The CDR3 sequence is 15 residues long. The DNA for the CDR3 is TGCAGCGTCGGACCAGGACAGCAACATCAATACGAGCAGTACTTC. Residues: CSVGPGQQHQYEQYF.

The V call is TRBV9, the J call TRBJ2-5, with no clear D. The CDR3 is 15 residues long. CDR1 is SGDLS, CDR2 YYNGEE, per germline. Trimming removed 0 bases from V and 5 bases from J, with 14 bases in between. CDR3 amino acids: CASSVGRGLDETQYF. CDR3 nucleotide sequence: TGTGCCAGCAGCGTAGGTCGCGGATTGGATGAGACCCAGTACTTC.

This chain links TRBV6-5 with TRBJ1-2; TRBD1 matches 10 bases. The CDR3 runs to 15 residues. V shed 8 bases and J 5 bases; nucleotides not matched to a gene: 11. Germline CDR1 and CDR2: MNHEY and SVGAGI. The CDR3 bases are TGTGCCAGCTATAGGACAGGGGGGTTAGGGTATGGCTACACCTTC. This gives the protein CASYRTGGLGYGYTF.

The chain is built from TRBV18 and TRBJ1-5; a possible D gene is TRBD1 (5 bases). CDR3 size: 16 residues. The germline V gene encodes CDR1 KGHSH and CDR2 LQKENI. Trimming took off 5 bases at V and 3 bases at J, with 17 bases between the two ends. CDR3 protein: CASSLEGPPSNQPQHF. Here the CDR3 DNA reads TGTGCCAGCTCATTGGAGGGGCCCCCTTCCAATCAGCCCCAGCATTTT.

This clone has a handful of counts. This chain connects TRBV2 to TRBJ1-1, with D perhaps TRBD1 (5 bases). Germline-derived CDR1 and CDR2 are SNHLY and FYNNEI. CDR3 length: 13 residues. V lost 3 bases and J 5 bases, leaving 10 bases between the germline ends. The CDR3 region is CASSDRQITEAFF. DNA for the CDR3: TGTGCCAGCAGTGATCGACAGATTACTGAAGCTTTCTTT. The whole variable domain, remainder taken from reference TRBV2 and TRBJ1-1, is EPEVTQTPSHQVTQMGQEVILRCVPISNHLYFYWYRQILGQKVEFLVSFYNNEISEKSEIFDDQFSVERPDGSNFTLKIRSTKLEDSAMYFCASSDRQITEAFFGQGTRLTVV.

This chain links TRBV9 with TRBJ2-3; 13 bases agree with TRBD2. Germline CDR1 SGDLS, CDR2 YYNGEE. V shed 0 bases and J 4 bases; nucleotides not matched to a gene: 11. The CDR3 extends over 19 amino acids. The CDR3 coding sequence is TGTGCCAGCAGCGTAGGAGCCGGGACTAGCGGGGTGGGGGCAGATACGCAGTATTTT. It specifies CASSVGAGTSGVGADTQYF.

The CDR3 coding sequence is TGTGCCAGCAGTTTATCGGGCACACCAATTCGCACAGATACGCAGTATTTT. Its protein is CASSLSGTPIRTDTQYF. The gene calls are TRBV27 and TRBJ2-3; the D is unclear. CDR1 is MNHEY and CDR2 is SMNVEV in the germline V gene (reference sequence). The CDR3 sequence is 17 residues long. Trimming took off 0 bases at V and 1 base at J, with 14 bases between the two ends.

The V and J genes are TRBV11-3 and TRBJ2-1; D possibly corresponds to TRBD2 (5 bases). V was clipped by 2 bases and J by 3 bases, with 14 bases between them. The germline V gene encodes CDR1 SGHNT and CDR2 YENEEA. The CDR3 totals 16 residues. CDR3 in DNA: TGTGCCAGCAGCTTATCGGTATCGGGGTTCTACAATGAGCAGTTCTTC. It encodes CASSLSVSGFYNEQFF.